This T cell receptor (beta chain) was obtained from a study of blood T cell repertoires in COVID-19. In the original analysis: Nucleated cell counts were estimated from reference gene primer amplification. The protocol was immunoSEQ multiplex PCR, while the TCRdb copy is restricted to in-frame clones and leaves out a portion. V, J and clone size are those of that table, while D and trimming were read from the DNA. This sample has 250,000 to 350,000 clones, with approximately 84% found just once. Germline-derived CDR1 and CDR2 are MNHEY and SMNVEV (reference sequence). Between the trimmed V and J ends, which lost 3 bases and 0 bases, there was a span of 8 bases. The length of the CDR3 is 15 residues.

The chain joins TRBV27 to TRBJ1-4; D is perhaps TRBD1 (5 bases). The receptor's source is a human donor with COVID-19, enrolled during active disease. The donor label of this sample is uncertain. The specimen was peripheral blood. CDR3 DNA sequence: TGTGCCAGCAGTTTGTGGGGCGCAACTAATGAAAAACTGTTTTTT. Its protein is CASSLWGATNEKLFF.